A single sample is the source of the 3 T cell receptor beta chains below, sequenced in a study of blood T cell repertoires in COVID-19 (dated by TCRdb to 2018 to 2020). Libraries were made using the immunoSEQ multiplex PCR assay. TCRdb stores this immuneACCESS table with in-frame sequences only. Part of the clones is absent; in the studies checked, under half of the shortfall reflects unresolved V genes, and no reason is known for the rest. Here the sample has approximately 120,000 clones; roughly 81% occur a single time. Roughly 12% of the sample belongs to the ten largest clones. Sequenced: peripheral blood. The receptor set was obtained from a human donor in a cohort sampled during active COVID-19.

The chain is built from TRBV29-1 and TRBJ1-2; D may be TRBD1 (6 bases). The CDR3 totals 13 residues. Trimming left V 5 bases short and J 5 bases short, with 15 bases between. Germline V lookup: CDR1 SQVTM, CDR2 ANQGSEA. For the CDR3, the DNA is TGCAGCGTTAAACAGGGAGAGGGGTATGGCTACACCTTC. It encodes CSVKQGEGYGYTF.

In this sample, this clone turned up once. The CDR3, as DNA: TGTGCCAGCAGCAAAGGACAGATGAACACTGAAGCTTTCTTT. Its protein product is CASSKGQMNTEAFF. The chain joins TRBV3-1 (or the pseudogene TRBV3-2) to TRBJ1-1; tentatively, D is TRBD1 (6 bases). Trimming removed 5 bases at V and 0 bases at J, with 10 bases between. Germline CDR1 reads LGHDT; CDR2 reads YNNKEL (reference sequence). This CDR3 is built from 14 residues.

The gene calls are TRBV11-2 and TRBJ2-7; possibly TRBD1 for D (5 bases). There are 13 residues in the CDR3. Trimming shortened V by 1 base and J by 6 bases, and 10 bases separated the two germline ends. From germline, CDR1 is SGHAT and CDR2 FQNNGV. DNA for the CDR3: TGTGCCAGCAGCTTAGGGCAAAGGGGCGAGCAGTACTTC. It translates to CASSLGQRGEQYF.